The sample holds one count of the clone carrying this TCR beta chain. The sample belongs to a study of cytotoxic CD8 clonotypes in ibrutinib-treated CLL. In the study overall: Outcomes included some 24 partial and 2 complete responses; after median roughly 70 months, 14 stayed remitted and roughly twelve progressed.

After removal of 5 bases from V and 4 bases from J, the junction contained 4 bases not matched to a gene. CDR3 length: 14 residues. Looked up from germline, CDR1 is ENHRY and CDR2 is SYGVKD. Using immunoSEQ multiplex PCR, the repertoire was profiled, and TCRdb retains in-frame clones only, with some absent. The sample consists of fewer than 70,000 clones, about three quarters of them appearing once. The sequence came from a human donor with chronic lymphocytic leukemia. The chain joins TRBV10-3 to TRBJ1-5; 8 nucleotides align to TRBD1. The sample here was PBMCs, taken after 12 months of ibrutinib treatment. The CDR3 here is CAISTGGGNQPQHF. Here the CDR3 DNA reads TGTGCCATCAGTACAGGGGGAGGGAATCAGCCCCAGCATTTT.